The rows below give T cell receptor beta chains drawn from one sample of a study of cytotoxic CD8 clonotypes in ibrutinib-treated CLL. Profiling relied on immunoSEQ multiplex PCR, and the TCRdb table lists in-frame clones only, not all of them. Seen here are 150,000 to 250,000 clones, around three quarters observed once, and the top ten hold 13%. The specimen was PBMCs, collected after 24 months of ibrutinib treatment. These receptors were obtained from a human donor with chronic lymphocytic leukemia. The CDR3 runs from the conserved cysteine through the conserved F or W. Fields, in order: V gene, clone size, J gene, D gene, CDR3 DNA, CDR3 protein. A D gene is named only where the DNA matches it firmly. Clone size is not always given. Where it is, it says once, few, many or a class for expanded clones.

TRBV18	.	TRBJ2-7	TRBD1	TGTGCCAGCTCACGGGGGACAGGGGTCCCCCTCGCCTACGAGCAGTACTTC	CASSRGTGVPLAYEQYF
TRBV6-5	once	TRBJ1-2	.	TGTGCCAGCAGTGAGGAGATTGGCGTAGGTGGCTACACCTTC	CASSEEIGVGGYTF
TRBV7-2	.	TRBJ2-1	.	TGTGCCAGCAGCTCGGGCAGGGGACGGGTTGGCAATGAGCAGTTCTTC	CASSSGRGRVGNEQFF
TRBV30	.	TRBJ2-6	.	TGTGCCCGCGGGGATATCAGCTCTGGGGCCAACGTCCTGACTTTC	CARGDISSGANVLTF
TRBV27	once	TRBJ2-2	.	TGTGCCAGCAGTCAGACGAACACCGGGGAGCTGTTTTTT	CASSQTNTGELFF
TRBV28	.	TRBJ1-2	TRBD1	TGTGCCAGCGAATCCGCATTTAGGACAGGGGGCTCTCCCCCTGAAGGCTACACCTTC	CASESAFRTGGSPPEGYTF
TRBV7-2	few	TRBJ1-1	.	TGTGCCAGCAGCTATAAGGGCCAGAACACTGAAGCTTTCTTT	CASSYKGQNTEAFF
TRBV27	.	TRBJ2-3	.	TGTGCCAGCAGCTCATCCGGACACACAGATACGCAGTATTTT	CASSSSGHTDTQYF
TRBV13	.	TRBJ2-1	TRBD2	TGTGCCAGCAGGGAGGGGACTAGCGGGAGAGGCTACAATGAGCAGTTCTTC	CASREGTSGRGYNEQFF
TRBV19	.	TRBJ1-4	TRBD1	TGTGCCAGTAGTTTGGACAGGGGGCAAGATAATGAAAAACTGTTTTTT	CASSLDRGQDNEKLFF
TRBV5-4	.	TRBJ2-7	.	TGTGCCAGCAGCATGGGACTGGCGGGCGCCTACGAGCAGTACTTC	CASSMGLAGAYEQYF
TRBV19	.	TRBJ2-7	TRBD1	TGCGCCAGTAGCCGCAGGGGGCAAGACGAGCAGTACTTC	CASSRRGQDEQYF
TRBV30	once	TRBJ1-5	.	TGTGCCTGGACCCCACAGGGACGAAATCAGCCCCAGCATTTT	CAWTPQGRNQPQHF
TRBV13	.	TRBJ2-1	.	TGTGCCAGCAGCCCTAGGGGACGACCGAAGCAGTTCTTC	CASSPRGRPKQFF
TRBV27	few	TRBJ1-1	TRBD1	TGTGCCAGCAGTTTATCCCCCAGGGGGAGGGAAGCTTTCTTT	CASSLSPRGREAFF
TRBV30	.	TRBJ2-1	.	TGTGCCTGGGAGTACGTAAGGGGCCATGAGCAGTTCTTC	CAWEYVRGHEQFF
TRBV15	.	TRBJ2-3	.	TGTGCCACCAGCACGTCCGACAAAGCCCATACGCAGTATTTT	CATSTSDKAHTQYF
TRBV29-1	.	TRBJ2-1	.	TGCAGCGTTGATTCTCGGCATTCAGACTACAATGAGCAGTTCTTC	CSVDSRHSDYNEQFF
TRBV5-1	.	TRBJ1-1	TRBD1	TGCGCCAGCAGCAAGCAGGGGGCCGTGGACACTGAAGCTTTCTTT	CASSKQGAVDTEAFF
TRBV4-1	.	TRBJ2-1	.	TGCGCCAGCAGCCAAGAGGGCGGGTTAGCCGGGGGTGAGCAGTTCTTC	CASSQEGGLAGGEQFF
TRBV6-1	.	TRBJ2-3	TRBD2	TGTGCCAGCAGTGTCTGGACTAGCGGGCACGGGGCAGATACGCAGTATTTT	CASSVWTSGHGADTQYF
TRBV20-1	.	TRBJ2-5	.	TGCAGTGCAGGGGCGGAGACCCAGTACTTC	CSAGAETQYF